This entry lists 3 T cell receptor beta chains sequenced from one sample in a study of radiotherapy plus CTLA-4 blockade in lung cancer. TCRdb keeps only in-frame clones here, not all; method: immunoSEQ multiplex PCR. Among fewer than 140,000 clones listed, under 90% were seen once. Sequences were derived from peripheral blood, sampled from a patient treated with radiotherapy plus ipilimumab. Receptors originate from a human donor with non-small cell lung cancer that progressed on radiotherapy plus ipilimumab. Some clones in this sample may be carry-over from other donors' samples.

The rearrangement uses TRBV6-5 and TRBJ1-2; weak D call: TRBD1 (6 bases). Between the trimmed V and J ends, which lost 10 bases and 1 base, there was a span of 13 bases. The germline V gene encodes CDR1 MNHEY and CDR2 SVGAGI. The CDR3 runs 13 residues. CDR3 residues: CATGTSGNYGYTF. DNA of the CDR3: TGTGCCACTGGGACATCGGGTAACTATGGCTACACCTTC.

J is TRBJ2-7 and V is TRBV13; D uncertain. This CDR3 has 11 residues. In germline, CDR1 is PRHDT, CDR2 FYEKMQ (reference sequence). V lost 6 bases and J 3 bases, leaving 6 bases between the germline ends. In DNA, the CDR3 is TGTGCCAGCAGTTCCGTCTACGAGCAGTACTTC. It yields the protein CASSSVYEQYF.

Concerning this clone itself: At one of its ends the junction is not consistent with the germline gene, which may arise from a read error. The sample contains more than one DNA sequence encoding this CDR3. V is TRBV5-6 and J is TRBJ2-6; possible D gene TRBD1, 6 bases. This CDR3 spans 16 amino acids. Germline CDR1 and CDR2: SGHDT and YYEEEE. CDR3 region: CASSLGWTAGANVLTF. In DNA form, the CDR3 reads TGTGCCAGCAGCTTGGGATGGACAGCTGGTGCCAACGTCCTGACTTTC.